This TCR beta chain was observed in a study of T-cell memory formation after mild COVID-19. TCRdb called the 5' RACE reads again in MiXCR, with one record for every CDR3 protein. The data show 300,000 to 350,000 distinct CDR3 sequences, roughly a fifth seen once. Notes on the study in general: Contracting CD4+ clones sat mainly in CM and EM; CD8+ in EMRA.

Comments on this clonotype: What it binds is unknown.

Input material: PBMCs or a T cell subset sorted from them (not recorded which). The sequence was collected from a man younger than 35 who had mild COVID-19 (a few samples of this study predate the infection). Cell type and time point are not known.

The CDR3 DNA sequence: TGCAGTGCTTCCCTAGGGGTCCTTAGAGAGCAGTACTTC. It specifies CSASLGVLREQYF. This rearrangement joins TRBV20-1 to TRBJ2-7; TRBD1 is a possible D gene (5 bases). Trimming left V 5 bases short and J 7 bases short, with 18 bases between. The CDR3 contains 13 residues. Germline CDR1 is DFQATT and CDR2 is SNEGSKA (reference sequence).